These T cell receptor beta chains were read from a single sample in a study of a mutant IDH1 vaccine in newly diagnosed glioma. Sequencing used immunoSEQ multiplex PCR; TCRdb keeps in-frame clones, though not all of them. The sample carries about 120,000 clones, around 80% recorded once. Antigen specificity for these receptors is unknown. The sample here was PBMCs, taken from a glioma patient whose treatment included an IDH1 peptide vaccine. These receptors were collected from a man in his forties or fifties with glioma. CDR3s include the opening cysteine and the closing phenylalanine or tryptophan. The D gene is left open where the match is weak. Clone size is shown for a subset of rows, as once, few, many or a class of expanded clone.

D gene	V gene	J gene	clone size	CDR3 protein	CDR3 DNA
TRBD1	TRBV5-4	TRBJ2-7	.	CASSAPGQGYEQYF	TGTGCCAGCAGCGCTCCGGGACAGGGGTACGAGCAGTACTTC
.	TRBV2	TRBJ1-1	.	CASSRPLIPEAFF	TGTGCCAGCTCCCGACCTCTTATCCCTGAAGCTTTCTTT
TRBD1	TRBV6-5	TRBJ2-5	once	CASSRSGGEIETQYF	TGTGCCAGCAGCCGTTCAGGGGGCGAGATTGAGACCCAGTACTTC
.	TRBV5-1	TRBJ2-2	.	CASRRRQDAGELFF	TGCGCCAGCAGGCGACGACAGGATGCCGGGGAGCTGTTTTTT
.	TRBV20-1	TRBJ1-2	few	CSARDGGGYTF	TGCAGTGCTAGGGACGGCGGCGGCTACACCTTC
TRBD2	TRBV5-1	TRBJ2-7	.	CASSLGWGGPSSYEQYF	TGCGCCAGCAGCTTGGGTTGGGGAGGGCCGAGCTCCTACGAGCAGTACTTC
.	TRBV5-1	TRBJ2-6	few	CASMSTGANVLTF	TGCGCCAGCATGTCCACTGGGGCCAACGTCCTGACTTTC
.	TRBV4-2	TRBJ2-4	.	CASSQEGGLGNIQYF	TGTGCCAGCAGCCAAGAAGGGGGGTTGGGGAACATTCAGTACTTC
.	TRBV27	TRBJ2-2	.	CASSFLPLGGELFF	TGTGCCAGCAGTTTTCTCCCATTGGGCGGGGAGCTGTTTTTT
.	TRBV30	TRBJ1-1	few	CAWLLGGASTEAFF	TGTGCCTGGCTGCTTGGGGGGGCGTCCACTGAAGCTTTCTTT
TRBD2	TRBV5-1	TRBJ2-7	.	CASSLGLAGGFTYEQYF	TGCGCCAGCAGCTTGGGACTAGCGGGAGGATTCACCTACGAGCAGTACTTC
.	TRBV6-6	TRBJ1-3	.	CASSYSRPGGNTIYF	TGTGCCAGCAGTTACTCGAGGCCAGGGGGAAACACCATATATTTT
.	TRBV5-1	TRBJ2-7	.	CASSLVTGRTNYEQYF	TGCGCCAGCAGCTTGGTGACAGGGCGGACTAACTACGAGCAGTACTTC
.	TRBV30	TRBJ2-2	.	CAWTPLGRTTGELFF	TGTGCCTGGACCCCCCTGGGCCGAACCACCGGGGAGCTGTTTTTT
.	TRBV4-3	TRBJ2-7	.	CASSQQGSRSYEQYF	TGCGCCAGCAGCCAACAAGGATCAAGGTCGTACGAGCAGTACTTC
.	TRBV4-1	TRBJ1-6	.	CASSQEGGSNNSPLHF	TGCGCCAGCAGCCAAGAGGGGGGCTCCAATAATTCACCCCTCCACTTT
.	TRBV2	TRBJ2-7	.	CASSEDTGVYEQYF	TGTGCCAGCAGTGAAGACACCGGGGTCTACGAGCAGTACTTC
.	TRBV5-1	TRBJ2-2	.	CASSLNLAANTGELFF	TGCGCCAGCAGCTTGAATCTAGCCGCGAACACCGGGGAGCTGTTTTTT
TRBD1	TRBV2	TRBJ2-1	few	CASSWTGGNEQFF	TGTGCCAGCAGTTGGACAGGGGGGAATGAGCAGTTCTTC
.	TRBV18	TRBJ2-5	.	CASSPRGETQYF	TGTGCCAGCTCACCACGCGGGGAGACCCAGTACTTC
TRBD2	TRBV4-3	TRBJ2-3	.	CASSQTPPGLAEGSTDTQYF	TGCGCCAGCAGCCAAACCCCCCCGGGACTAGCGGAAGGGAGCACAGATACGCAGTATTTT
TRBD1	TRBV10-3	TRBJ1-5	once	CAISERTGGGQPQHF	TGTGCCATCAGTGAGAGAACAGGGGGCGGTCAGCCCCAGCATTTT
.	TRBV5-4	TRBJ2-7	few	CASSLRDNYEQYF	TGTGCCAGCAGTCTTCGGGACAACTACGAGCAGTACTTC
.	TRBV10-3	TRBJ2-5	once	CAISYGKETQYF	TGTGCCATCTCATACGGAAAAGAGACCCAGTACTTC
TRBD2	TRBV7-2	TRBJ2-3	.	CASSLQATSGARADTQYF	TGTGCCAGCAGCTTGCAGGCGACTAGCGGGGCCCGGGCAGATACGCAGTATTTT
.	TRBV25-1	TRBJ1-1	few	CASSSGQNTEAFF	TGTGCCAGCAGTTCGGGACAGAACACTGAAGCTTTCTTT
TRBD2	TRBV4-3	TRBJ2-7	.	CASSPGGIYEQYF	TGCGCCAGCAGCCCGGGGGGAATTTACGAGCAGTACTTC
TRBD1	TRBV28	TRBJ2-7	once	CASSSPLRTGTSYEQYF	TGTGCCAGCAGTTCGCCCCTACGGACAGGAACCTCCTACGAGCAGTACTTC
TRBD1	TRBV5-4	TRBJ2-1	.	CASRKDRVSYNEQFF	TGTGCCAGCAGAAAGGACAGGGTCTCCTACAATGAGCAGTTCTTC
.	TRBV5-1	TRBJ1-5	few	CASSLGAGTLSNQPQHF	TGCGCCAGCAGCCTGGGGGCAGGCACCCTTAGCAATCAGCCCCAGCATTTT
.	TRBV7-3	TRBJ1-2	.	CASSLGRANGYTF	TGTGCCAGCAGCTTAGGCAGGGCCAACGGCTACACCTTC
TRBD1	TRBV10-3	TRBJ1-6	once	CAITKDRDSSPLHF	TGTGCCATCACTAAAGACAGGGATAGTTCACCCCTCCACTTT
TRBD1	TRBV6-5	TRBJ2-2	.	CASRQTGGGELFF	TGTGCCAGCAGGCAAACAGGGGGCGGGGAGCTGTTTTTT
.	TRBV6-4	TRBJ2-3	.	CASSESRGAADTQYF	TGTGCCAGCAGTGAATCGAGGGGGGCCGCAGATACGCAGTATTTT
.	TRBV7-2	TRBJ1-5	.	CASSLAYDSWQHF	TGTGCCAGCAGCTTAGCGTATGACAGTTGGCAGCATTTT
.	TRBV4-1	TRBJ2-3	.	CASSQAGTRGTDTQYF	TGCGCCAGCAGCCAAGCCGGGACAAGGGGCACAGATACGCAGTATTTT
TRBD1	TRBV11-2	TRBJ2-7	.	CASSRGQGAGEQYF	TGTGCCAGCAGCCGGGGACAGGGGGCTGGCGAGCAGTACTTC
TRBD2	TRBV5-4	TRBJ2-7	.	CASTGGTSGGEQYF	TGTGCCAGCACCGGAGGGACTAGCGGGGGCGAGCAGTACTTC
TRBD2	TRBV5-1	TRBJ2-7	.	CASRVGLAGLYEQYF	TGCGCCAGCAGAGTGGGACTAGCGGGTCTCTACGAGCAGTACTTC
.	TRBV27	TRBJ1-2	.	CASSTDKSLGYTF	TGTGCCAGTTCAACCGACAAATCCTTAGGCTACACCTTC
.	TRBV4-1	TRBJ2-7	.	CASSLRSSYEQYF	TGCGCCAGCAGCCTGAGGTCCTCCTACGAGCAGTACTTC
TRBD1	TRBV30	TRBJ2-7	once	CAWSAGQGNEQYF	TGTGCCTGGAGCGCTGGACAGGGGAACGAGCAGTACTTC
.	TRBV6-5	TRBJ2-3	.	CASSELGPQYF	TGTGCCAGCAGTGAATTGGGGCCGCAGTATTTT
TRBD1	TRBV11-2	TRBJ2-7	.	CASSVTGTGIYEQYF	TGTGCCAGCAGCGTCACCGGGACAGGGATTTACGAGCAGTACTTC
.	TRBV7-2	TRBJ1-1	.	CASSLLQGNTEAFF	TGTGCCAGCAGCCTTCTACAGGGGAACACTGAAGCTTTCTTT
.	TRBV29-1	TRBJ2-1	.	CSVEDDFLGEQFF	TGCAGCGTTGAAGATGATTTTTTGGGTGAGCAGTTCTTC
.	TRBV9	TRBJ1-3	.	CASSVAADAAGNTIYF	TGTGCCAGCAGCGTAGCGGCGGATGCAGCGGGAAACACCATATATTTT